Listed here is a single TCR beta chain. Antigen unknown. The sample originates from a study of T cells in Graves' hyperthyroidism and ophthalmopathy. TCR beta CDR3 sequences were amplified from RNA transcripts. An initial round of RT-PCR targeting the TCR CDR3 relied on the HTBI primer set. MiXCR, run by TCRdb on the multiplex PCR reads, gives a single entry per CDR3 protein. The repertoire holds roughly 49,000 distinct CDR3 sequences, with less than 65% as singletons. The ends lost 5 bases at V and 8 bases at J; junction bases unmatched: 8. Germline assignment: CDR1 SEHNR and CDR2 FQNEAQ (reference sequence). The CDR3 runs 13 residues. Study-level results: The authors' 13 V-J model separated ophthalmopathy from stable hyperthyroidism.

V gene TRBV7-9 combines with J gene TRBJ1-2; 7 nucleotides line up with TRBD1. The specimen sequenced was peripheral blood or thyroid tissue (not recorded which). This TCR derives from a man in his late teens or twenties with Graves' hyperthyroidism. The CDR3, as DNA: TGTGCCAGCAGCCTGAGAGGGGGCAGGGGCTACACCTTC. Amino acids: CASSLRGGRGYTF.